The sample holds many counts of the clone carrying this T cell receptor (beta chain). Clinical symptoms, serum thyroxine and TRAb, thyroid ultrasound and orbital computed tomography together formed the diagnostic basis. The CDR3 consists of 14 residues. Germline V CDR1 and CDR2: MNHEY, SMNVEV (reference sequence). The ends were cut back, 5 bases at V and 2 bases at J, with 13 bases in the middle. Amplification targeted TCR beta CDR3 regions from RNA transcripts. Carried out on the TCR CDR3, a first-round RT-PCR used the HTBI primer set. TCRdb re-called the multiplex PCR reads with MiXCR, one entry per CDR3 protein. Of fewer than 450,000 distinct CDR3 sequences listed, about a sixth are singletons. This sample is drawn from a study of T cells in Graves' hyperthyroidism and ophthalmopathy.

The V gene is TRBV27, the J gene TRBJ2-7; D remains ambiguous. The sequenced sample consisted of blood. The sequence derives from a woman younger than 45 with Graves' hyperthyroidism that later progressed to Graves' ophthalmopathy. The CDR3 loop reads CASSNQGPTYEQYF. The CDR3 DNA reads as TGTGCCAGCAGTAACCAAGGGCCGACCTACGAGCAGTACTTC.